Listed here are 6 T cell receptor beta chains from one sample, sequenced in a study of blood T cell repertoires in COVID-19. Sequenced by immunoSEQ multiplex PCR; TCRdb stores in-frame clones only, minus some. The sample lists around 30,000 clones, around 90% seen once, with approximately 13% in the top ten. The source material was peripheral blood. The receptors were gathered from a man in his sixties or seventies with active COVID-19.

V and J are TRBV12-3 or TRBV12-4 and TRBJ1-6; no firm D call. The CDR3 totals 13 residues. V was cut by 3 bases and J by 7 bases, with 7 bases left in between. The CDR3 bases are TGTGCCAGCAGTTTTTGGGCGAATTCACCCCTCCACTTT. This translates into CASSFWANSPLHF.

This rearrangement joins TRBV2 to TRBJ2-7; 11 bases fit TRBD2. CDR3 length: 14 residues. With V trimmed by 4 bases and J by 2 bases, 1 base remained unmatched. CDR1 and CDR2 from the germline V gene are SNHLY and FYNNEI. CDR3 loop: CASSVLAGAYEQYF. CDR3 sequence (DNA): TGTGCCAGCAGTGTACTAGCGGGGGCCTACGAGCAGTACTTC.

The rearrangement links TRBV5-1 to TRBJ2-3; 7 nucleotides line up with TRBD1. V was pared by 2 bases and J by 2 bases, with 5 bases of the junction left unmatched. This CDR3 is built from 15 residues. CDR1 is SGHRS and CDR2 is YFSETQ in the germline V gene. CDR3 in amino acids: CASSFGGTDTDTQYF. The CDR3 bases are TGCGCCAGCAGCTTCGGTGGGACAGACACAGATACGCAGTATTTT.

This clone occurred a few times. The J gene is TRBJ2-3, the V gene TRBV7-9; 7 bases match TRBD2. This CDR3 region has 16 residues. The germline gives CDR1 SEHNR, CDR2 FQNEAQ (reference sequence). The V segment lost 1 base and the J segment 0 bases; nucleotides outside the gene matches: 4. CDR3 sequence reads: CASSLGSGISTDTQYF. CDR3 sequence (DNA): TGTGCCAGCAGCTTAGGGAGCGGGATTAGCACAGATACGCAGTATTTT.

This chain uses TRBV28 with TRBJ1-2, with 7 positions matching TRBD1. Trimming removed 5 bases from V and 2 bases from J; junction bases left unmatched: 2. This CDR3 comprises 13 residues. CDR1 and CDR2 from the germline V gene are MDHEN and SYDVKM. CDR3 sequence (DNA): TGTGCCAGCAGTCCGACAGGGAACTATGGCTACACCTTC. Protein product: CASSPTGNYGYTF.

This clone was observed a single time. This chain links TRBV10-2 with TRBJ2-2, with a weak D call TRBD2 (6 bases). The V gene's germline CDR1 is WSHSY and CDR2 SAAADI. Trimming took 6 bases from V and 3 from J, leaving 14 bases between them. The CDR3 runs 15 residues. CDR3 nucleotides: TGCGCCAGCAGGCTCCCGGGACTCGACACCGGGGAGCTGTTTTTT. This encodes CASRLPGLDTGELFF.